Each of the 2 T cell receptor beta chains below was sequenced from the same sample in a study of blood T cell repertoires in COVID-19. Generated by immunoSEQ multiplex PCR, the TCRdb table keeps only in-frame clones and is missing some. The sample records tens of thousands of clones, more than 60% being singletons. The material sequenced was peripheral blood. Source of these receptors: a man aged 65 to 79 with acute or convalescent COVID-19.

The chain joins TRBV2 to TRBJ1-2, with 8 bases lining up with TRBD1. Germline V gives CDR1 SNHLY, CDR2 FYNNEI. J lost 6 bases, V lost 7 bases, and 13 bases had no gene match. The CDR3 is 15 residues long. The DNA of the CDR3 is TGTGCCAGCATCCCCTCGGGCAGGGGGCGAAATGGCTACACCTTC. This translates into CASIPSGRGRNGYTF.

This clone was seen once. Written as DNA, the CDR3 is TGTGCTAACAAAAAGGACAGGGCTAATTCACCCCTCCACTTT. Encoded protein: CANKKDRANSPLHF. The chain links TRBV2 to TRBJ1-6; TRBD1 matches 8 bases. The CDR3 is made up of 14 amino acids. Germline CDR1 SNHLY, CDR2 FYNNEI.